This is a list of T cell receptor beta chains from one sample in a study of shared clonotypes between healthy human individuals. Generated by immunoSEQ multiplex PCR, the TCRdb table keeps only in-frame clones and is missing some. The data contain 600,000 to 700,000 clones, approximately 73% of them singletons. Sequenced sample: memory CD4+ T cells sorted from blood. These receptors originate from a woman under 40 in good health. The CDR3 runs from the conserved cysteine through the conserved F or W. D genes are given only for firm matches. Some rows mark clone size as missing; the rest say once, few, many or name a class of expanded clone.

v_call	clone_size	d_call	cdr3_length	j_call	cdr3_nt	cdr3_aa
TRBV27	.	.	16	TRBJ2-5	TGTGCCAGCAGTTTAGTAGCTCTGTGGGGTCGAGAGACCCAGTACTTC	CASSLVALWGRETQYF
TRBV6-1	.	.	13	TRBJ1-2	TGTGCCAGCAGTGAAGCCAGCGGGGCCAGCTACACCTTC	CASSEASGASYTF
TRBV7-2	.	TRBD2	14	TRBJ2-7	TGTGCCAGCAGCTTTCAGCGGGAGCCTGGCGAGCAGTACTTC	CASSFQREPGEQYF
TRBV19	.	.	17	TRBJ1-5	TGTGCCAGTATCTCCCGGGACGGGTGGTATAGCAATCAGCCCCAGCATTTT	CASISRDGWYSNQPQHF
TRBV10-1	.	TRBD2	15	TRBJ2-1	TGCGCCAGCAGTGTAATGGCTAGCGGGAGATATGAGCAGTTCTTC	CASSVMASGRYEQFF
TRBV29-1	.	.	15	TRBJ2-1	TGCAGCGTTGTTGCCGGGACTCCATCCTACAATGAGCAGTTCTTC	CSVVAGTPSYNEQFF
TRBV5-1	.	.	17	TRBJ1-1	TGCGCCAGCAGCTTGCAGCCGGGCAGCCCCGCGAACACTGAAGCTTTCTTT	CASSLQPGSPANTEAFF
TRBV30	few	.	15	TRBJ1-5	TGTGCCTGGTGCCCCCAGGGCTCGATGAGGCAGCCCCAGCATTTT	CAWCPQGSMRQPQHF
TRBV13	.	.	15	TRBJ2-2	TGTGCCAGCAGTAAACCCCAGGGAAGGACCGGGGAGCTGTTTTTT	CASSKPQGRTGELFF
TRBV4-2	.	TRBD1	18	TRBJ1-1	TGTGCCAGCAGCTCACGGACAGGGGGCGCATCGGGGAACACTGAAGCTTTCTTT	CASSSRTGGASGNTEAFF
TRBV28	.	.	13	TRBJ2-3	TGTGCCAGCAGTCCCCCGGACAGCCTTTCGCAGTATTTT	CASSPPDSLSQYF
TRBV27	.	.	15	TRBJ2-7	TGTGCCAGCAGTTTCCGCCCCTTCGGGTCCTACGAGCAGTACTTC	CASSFRPFGSYEQYF
TRBV7-2	.	.	13	TRBJ1-1	TGTGCCAGCAGCCCCGACGGGGGAGGTGAAGCTTTCTTT	CASSPDGGGEAFF
TRBV14	.	TRBD1	18	TRBJ2-3	TGTGCCAGCAGCCAAGATTTATCCACAGGGGGCGCGGCAGATACGCAGTATTTT	CASSQDLSTGGAADTQYF
TRBV28	few	.	12	TRBJ2-7	TGTGCCAGCAGTGGCGACCTGTATGAGCAGTACTTC	CASSGDLYEQYF
TRBV15	few	.	15	TRBJ1-5	TGTGCCACGCAGGGTCTAGACAAGAACAATCAGCCCCAGCATTTT	CATQGLDKNNQPQHF
TRBV28	few	.	13	TRBJ2-7	TGTGCCAGTCAAGTCGGGGGGCCGGGCGAGCAGTACTTC	CASQVGGPGEQYF
TRBV19	once	TRBD2	19	TRBJ2-2	TGTGCCAGTAGTATAAAAACACTACTACTAGCGGGAGAAACCGGGGAGCTGTTTTTT	CASSIKTLLLAGETGELFF
TRBV28	few	.	16	TRBJ2-1	TGTGCCAGCAGCACTAGACCGTTTATGTCCTACAATGAGCAGTTCTTC	CASSTRPFMSYNEQFF
TRBV4-1	once	.	17	TRBJ2-1	TGCGCCAGCAGCCAAGATACGGGCCGAGGCCGCTACAATGAGCAGTTCTTC	CASSQDTGRGRYNEQFF
TRBV18	.	TRBD1	15	TRBJ2-5	TGTGCCAGCTCACCGGGACAGCCCCTGGAAGGGACCCAGTACTTC	CASSPGQPLEGTQYF
TRBV28	many	.	12	TRBJ1-1	TGTGCCAGCGGTACAGGGAACACTGAAGCTTTCTTT	CASGTGNTEAFF
TRBV19	.	.	14	TRBJ2-1	TGTGCCAGTAGTATAGATGAGGGAGCGAATGAGCAGTTCTTC	CASSIDEGANEQFF
TRBV6-6	.	.	13	TRBJ1-2	TGTGCCAGCAGCGACAGACAGAGCTATGGCTACACCTTC	CASSDRQSYGYTF
TRBV5-4	once	.	14	TRBJ1-1	TGTGCCAGCAGATTGGACAGACATAACACTGAAGCTTTCTTT	CASRLDRHNTEAFF
TRBV5-1	.	.	14	TRBJ2-3	TGCGCCAGCAGCGTTCAGTTGGGGAAAGATACGCAGTATTTT	CASSVQLGKDTQYF